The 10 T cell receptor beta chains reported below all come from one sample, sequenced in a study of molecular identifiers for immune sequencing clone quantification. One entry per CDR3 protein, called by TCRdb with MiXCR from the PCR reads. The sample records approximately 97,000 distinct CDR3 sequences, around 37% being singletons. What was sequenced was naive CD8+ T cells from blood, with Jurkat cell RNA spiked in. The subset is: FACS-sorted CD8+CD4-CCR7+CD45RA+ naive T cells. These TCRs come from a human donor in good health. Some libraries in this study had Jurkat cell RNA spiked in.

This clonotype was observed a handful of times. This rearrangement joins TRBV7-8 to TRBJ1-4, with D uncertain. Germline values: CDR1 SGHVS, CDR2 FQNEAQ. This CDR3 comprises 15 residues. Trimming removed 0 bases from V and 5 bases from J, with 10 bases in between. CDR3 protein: CASSLAVGQNEKLFF. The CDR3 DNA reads TGTGCCAGCAGCTTAGCGGTAGGGCAAAATGAAAAACTGTTTTTT.

In nucleotides, the CDR3 is TGTGCCAGCAGCCAAGGGCAGGGGTGGTTCTTC. Encoded protein: CASSQGQGWFF. The chain links TRBV4-2 to TRBJ2-1; a possible D gene is TRBD1 (6 bases). Between the trimmed V and J ends, which lost 1 base and 15 bases, there was a span of 10 bases. Germline V gene sequence: CDR1 LGHNA, CDR2 YNFKEQ. CDR3 size: 11 residues.

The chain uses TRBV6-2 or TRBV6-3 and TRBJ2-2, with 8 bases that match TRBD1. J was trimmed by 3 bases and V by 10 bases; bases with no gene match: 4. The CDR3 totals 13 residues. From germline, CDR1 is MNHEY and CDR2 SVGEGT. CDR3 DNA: TGTGCCACCCGGGACAGGTACACCGGGGAGCTGTTTTTT. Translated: CATRDRYTGELFF.

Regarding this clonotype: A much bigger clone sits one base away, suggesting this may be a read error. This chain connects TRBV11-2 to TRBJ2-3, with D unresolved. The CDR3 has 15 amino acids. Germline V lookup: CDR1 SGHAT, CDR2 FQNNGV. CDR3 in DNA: TGTGCCTGCAGCTCCCTCGGTCCTCGCACAGATACGCAGTATTTT. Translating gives CACSSLGPRTDTQYF.

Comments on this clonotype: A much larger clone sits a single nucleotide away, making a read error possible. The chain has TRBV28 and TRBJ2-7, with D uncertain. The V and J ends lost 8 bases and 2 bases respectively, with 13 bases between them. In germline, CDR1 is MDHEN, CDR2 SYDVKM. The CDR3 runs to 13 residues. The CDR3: CASVWVSTYEQYF. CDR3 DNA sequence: TGTGCCAGCGTGTGGGTCAGTACCTACGAGCAGTACTTC.

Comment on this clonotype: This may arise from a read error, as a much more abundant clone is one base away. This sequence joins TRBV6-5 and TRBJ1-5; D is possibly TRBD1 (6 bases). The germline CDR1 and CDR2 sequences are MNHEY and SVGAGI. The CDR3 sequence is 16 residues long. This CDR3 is CASSYAGVGRNQPQQF. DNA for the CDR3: TGTGCCAGCAGTTACGCAGGGGTAGGCCGCAATCAGCCCCAGCAATTT.

As DNA, the CDR3 is TGCAGTGCCAAAGATGGGACTTCCTCCTACGAGCAGTACTTC. It is translated as CSAKDGTSSYEQYF. The chain is built from TRBV20-1 and TRBJ2-7; a weak D match, TRBD2 (6 bases). V was shortened by 6 bases and J by 0 bases, with 15 bases between the two germline ends. The germline CDR1 and CDR2 sequences are DFQATT and SNEGSKA (reference sequence). This CDR3 comprises 14 residues.

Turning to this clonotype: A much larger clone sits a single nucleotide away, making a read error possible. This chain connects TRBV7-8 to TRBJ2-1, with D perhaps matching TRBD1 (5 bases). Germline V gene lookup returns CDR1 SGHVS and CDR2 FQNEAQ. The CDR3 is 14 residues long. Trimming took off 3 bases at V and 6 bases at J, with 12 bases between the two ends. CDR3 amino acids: CASSFWGPSNEQFF. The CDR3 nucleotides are TGTGCCAGCAGCTTCTGGGGCCCGAGCAATGAGCAGTTCTTC.

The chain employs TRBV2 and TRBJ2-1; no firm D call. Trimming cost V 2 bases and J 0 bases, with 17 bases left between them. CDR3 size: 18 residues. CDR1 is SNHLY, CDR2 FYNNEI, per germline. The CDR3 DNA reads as TGTGCCAGCAGTGAACGCCTTATGGCGGCGAGCTCCTACAATGAGCAGTTCTTC. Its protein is CASSERLMAASSYNEQFF.

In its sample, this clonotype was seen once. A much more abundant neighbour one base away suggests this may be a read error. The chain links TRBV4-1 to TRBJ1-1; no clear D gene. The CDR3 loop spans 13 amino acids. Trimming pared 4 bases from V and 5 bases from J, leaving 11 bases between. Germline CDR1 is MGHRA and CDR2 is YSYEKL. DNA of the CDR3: TGCGCCAGCAGCCCCAAAAGGCCAACTGAAGCTTTCTTT. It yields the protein CASSPKRPTEAFF.